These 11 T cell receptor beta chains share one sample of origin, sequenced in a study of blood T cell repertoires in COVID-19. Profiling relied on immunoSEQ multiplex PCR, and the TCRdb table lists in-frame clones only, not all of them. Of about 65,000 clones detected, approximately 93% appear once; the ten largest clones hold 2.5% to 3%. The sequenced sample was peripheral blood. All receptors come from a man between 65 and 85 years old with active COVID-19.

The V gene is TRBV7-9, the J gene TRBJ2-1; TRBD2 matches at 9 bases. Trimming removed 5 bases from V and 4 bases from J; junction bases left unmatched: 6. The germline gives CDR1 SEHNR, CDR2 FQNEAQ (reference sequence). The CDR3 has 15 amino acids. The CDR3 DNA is TGTGCCAGCAGCATTAGCGGGGGATCTTACAATGAGCAGTTCTTC. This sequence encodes CASSISGGSYNEQFF.

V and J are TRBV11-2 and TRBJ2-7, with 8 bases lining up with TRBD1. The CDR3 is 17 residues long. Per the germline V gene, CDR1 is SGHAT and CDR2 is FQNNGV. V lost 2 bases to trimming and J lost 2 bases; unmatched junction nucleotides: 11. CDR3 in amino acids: CASSLSLTGAPPYEQYV. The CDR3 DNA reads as TGTGCCAGCAGCTTATCTTTGACAGGGGCCCCCCCCTACGAGCAGTACGTC.

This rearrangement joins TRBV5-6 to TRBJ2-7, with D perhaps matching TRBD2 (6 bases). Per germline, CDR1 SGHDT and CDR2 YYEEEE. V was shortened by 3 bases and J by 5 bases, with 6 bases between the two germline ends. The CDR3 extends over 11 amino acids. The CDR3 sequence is CASSWRDEQYF. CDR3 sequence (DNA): TGTGCCAGCAGCTGGAGGGACGAGCAGTACTTC.

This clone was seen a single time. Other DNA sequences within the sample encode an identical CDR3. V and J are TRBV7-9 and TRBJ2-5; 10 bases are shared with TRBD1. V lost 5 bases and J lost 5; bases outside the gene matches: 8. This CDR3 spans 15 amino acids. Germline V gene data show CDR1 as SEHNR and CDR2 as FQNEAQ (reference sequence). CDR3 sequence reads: CASSLSGTGEETQYF. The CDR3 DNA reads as TGTGCCAGCAGCCTCTCCGGGACAGGGGAGGAGACCCAGTACTTC.

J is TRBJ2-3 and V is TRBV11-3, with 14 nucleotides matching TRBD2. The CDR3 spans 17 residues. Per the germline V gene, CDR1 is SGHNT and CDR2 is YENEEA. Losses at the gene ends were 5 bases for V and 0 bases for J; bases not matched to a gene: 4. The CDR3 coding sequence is TGTGCCAGCAGCACCCGACTAGCGGGGGGGAGCACAGATACGCAGTATTTT. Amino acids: CASSTRLAGGSTDTQYF.

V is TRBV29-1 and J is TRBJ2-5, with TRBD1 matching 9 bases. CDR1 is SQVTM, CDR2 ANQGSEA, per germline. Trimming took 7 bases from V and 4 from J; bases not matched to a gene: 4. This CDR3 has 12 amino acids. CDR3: CSARQGGETQYF. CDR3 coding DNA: TGCAGCGCTAGACAGGGGGGAGAGACCCAGTACTTC. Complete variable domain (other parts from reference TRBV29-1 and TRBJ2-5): SAVISQKPSRDICQRGTSLTIQCQVDSQVTMMFWYRQQPGQSLTLIATANQGSEATYESGFVIDKFPISRPNLTFSTLTVSNMSPEDSSIYLCSARQGGETQYFGPGTRLLVL.

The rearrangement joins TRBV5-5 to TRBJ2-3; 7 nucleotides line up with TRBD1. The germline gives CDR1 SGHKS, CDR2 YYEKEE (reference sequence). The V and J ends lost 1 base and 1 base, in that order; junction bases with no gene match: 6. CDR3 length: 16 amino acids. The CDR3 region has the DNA TGTGCCAGCAGCTTGCTAGGACAGGCGGGCACAGATACGCAGTATTTT. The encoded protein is CASSLLGQAGTDTQYF.

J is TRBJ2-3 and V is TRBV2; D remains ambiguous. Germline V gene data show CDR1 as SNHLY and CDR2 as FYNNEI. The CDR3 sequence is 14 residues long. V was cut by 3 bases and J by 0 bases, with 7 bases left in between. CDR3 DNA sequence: TGTGCCAGCAGTGATTTTCCTAGCACAGATACGCAGTATTTT. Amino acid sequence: CASSDFPSTDTQYF.

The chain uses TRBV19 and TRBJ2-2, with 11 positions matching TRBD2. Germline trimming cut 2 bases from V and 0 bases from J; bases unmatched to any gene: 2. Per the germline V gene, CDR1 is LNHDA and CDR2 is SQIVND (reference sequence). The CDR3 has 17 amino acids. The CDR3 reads CASSILAGGTNTGELFF. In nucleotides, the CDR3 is TGTGCCAGTAGTATACTAGCGGGGGGCACGAACACCGGGGAGCTGTTTTTT.

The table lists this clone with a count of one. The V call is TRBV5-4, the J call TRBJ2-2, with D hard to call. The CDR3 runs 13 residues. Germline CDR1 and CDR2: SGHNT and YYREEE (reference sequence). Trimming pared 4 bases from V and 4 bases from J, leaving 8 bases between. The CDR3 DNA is TGTGCCAGCAGCCCGACGGGCACCGGGGAGCTGTTTTTT. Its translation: CASSPTGTGELFF.

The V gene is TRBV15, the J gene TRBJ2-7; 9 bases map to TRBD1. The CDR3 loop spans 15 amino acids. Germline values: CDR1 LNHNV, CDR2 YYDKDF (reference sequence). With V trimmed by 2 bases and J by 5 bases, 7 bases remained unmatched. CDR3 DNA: TGTGCCACCAGCAGATTGGGACAGGGAACAAACGAGCAGTACTTC. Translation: CATSRLGQGTNEQYF.